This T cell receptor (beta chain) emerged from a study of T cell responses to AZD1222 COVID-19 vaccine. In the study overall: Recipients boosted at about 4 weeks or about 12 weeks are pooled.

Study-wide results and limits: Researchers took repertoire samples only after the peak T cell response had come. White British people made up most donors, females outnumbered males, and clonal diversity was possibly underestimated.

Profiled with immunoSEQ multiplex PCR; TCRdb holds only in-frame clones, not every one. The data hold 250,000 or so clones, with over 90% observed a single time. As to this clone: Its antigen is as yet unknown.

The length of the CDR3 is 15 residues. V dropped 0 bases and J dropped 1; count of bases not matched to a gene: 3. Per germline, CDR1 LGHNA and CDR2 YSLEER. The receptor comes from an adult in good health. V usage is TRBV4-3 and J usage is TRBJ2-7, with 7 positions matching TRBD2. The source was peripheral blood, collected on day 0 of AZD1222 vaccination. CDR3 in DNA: TGCGCCAGCAGCCAAGATTTGGGGGGGTCCTACGAGCAGTACTTC. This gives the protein CASSQDLGGSYEQYF.